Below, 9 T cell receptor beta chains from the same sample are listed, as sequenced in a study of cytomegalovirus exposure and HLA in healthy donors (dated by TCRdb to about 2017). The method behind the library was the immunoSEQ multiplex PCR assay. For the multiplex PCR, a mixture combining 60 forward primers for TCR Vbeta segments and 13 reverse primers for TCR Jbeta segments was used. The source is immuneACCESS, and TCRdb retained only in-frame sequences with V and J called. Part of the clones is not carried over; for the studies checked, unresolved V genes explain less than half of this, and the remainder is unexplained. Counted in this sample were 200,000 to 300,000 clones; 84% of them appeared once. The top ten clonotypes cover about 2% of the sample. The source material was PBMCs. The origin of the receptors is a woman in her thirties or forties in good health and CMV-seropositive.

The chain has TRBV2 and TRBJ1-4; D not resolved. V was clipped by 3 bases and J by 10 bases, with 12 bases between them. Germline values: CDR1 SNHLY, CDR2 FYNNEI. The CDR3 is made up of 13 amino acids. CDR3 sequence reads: CASSDRTGGKLFF. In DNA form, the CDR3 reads TGTGCCAGCAGTGACAGGACCGGAGGAAAACTGTTTTTT.

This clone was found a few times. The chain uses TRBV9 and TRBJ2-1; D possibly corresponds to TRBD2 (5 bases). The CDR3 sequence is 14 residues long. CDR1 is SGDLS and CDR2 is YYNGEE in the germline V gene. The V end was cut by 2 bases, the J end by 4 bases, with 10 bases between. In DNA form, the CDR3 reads TGTGCCAGCAGCGTGAGGGAGTGGTACAATGAGCAGTTCTTC. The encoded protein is CASSVREWYNEQFF.

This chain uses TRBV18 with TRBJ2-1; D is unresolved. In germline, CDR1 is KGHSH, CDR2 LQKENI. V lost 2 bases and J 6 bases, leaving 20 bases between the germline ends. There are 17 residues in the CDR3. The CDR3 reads CASSPSLLITGTNEQFF. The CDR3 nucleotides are TGTGCCAGCTCACCATCCCTGCTAATCACCGGTACCAATGAGCAGTTCTTC.

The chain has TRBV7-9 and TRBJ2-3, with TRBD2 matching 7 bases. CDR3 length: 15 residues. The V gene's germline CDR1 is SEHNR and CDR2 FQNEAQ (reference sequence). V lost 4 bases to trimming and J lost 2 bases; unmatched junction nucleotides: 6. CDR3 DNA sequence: TGTGCCAGCAGCTATTCAGCGGGGATCACAGATACGCAGTATTTT. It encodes CASSYSAGITDTQYF.

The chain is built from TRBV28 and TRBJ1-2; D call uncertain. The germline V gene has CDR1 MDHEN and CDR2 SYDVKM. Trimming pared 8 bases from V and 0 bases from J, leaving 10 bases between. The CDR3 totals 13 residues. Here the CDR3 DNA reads TGTGCCAGCTCGCGGGCCTCTAACTATGGCTACACCTTC. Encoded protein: CASSRASNYGYTF.

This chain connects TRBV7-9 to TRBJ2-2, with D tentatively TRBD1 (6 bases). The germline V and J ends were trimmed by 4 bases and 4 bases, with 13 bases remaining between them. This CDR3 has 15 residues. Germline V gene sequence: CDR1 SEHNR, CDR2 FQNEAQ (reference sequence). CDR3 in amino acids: CASSSQGERTGELFF. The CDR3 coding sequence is TGTGCCAGCAGCTCACAGGGAGAGCGCACCGGGGAGCTGTTTTTT. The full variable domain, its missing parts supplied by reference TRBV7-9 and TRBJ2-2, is DTGVSQNPRHKITKRGQNVTFRCDPISEHNRLYWYRQTLGQGPEFLTYFQNEAQLEKSRLLSDRFSAERPKGSFSTLEIQRTEQGDSAMYLCASSSQGERTGELFFGEGSRLTVL.

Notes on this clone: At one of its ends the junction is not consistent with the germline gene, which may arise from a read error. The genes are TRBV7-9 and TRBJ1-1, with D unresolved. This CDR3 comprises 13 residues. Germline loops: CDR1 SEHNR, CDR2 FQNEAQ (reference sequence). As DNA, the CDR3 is TGTTCCAGCAGCCCACAGAAGAGCACTGAAGCTTTCTTT. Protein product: CSSSPQKSTEAFF.

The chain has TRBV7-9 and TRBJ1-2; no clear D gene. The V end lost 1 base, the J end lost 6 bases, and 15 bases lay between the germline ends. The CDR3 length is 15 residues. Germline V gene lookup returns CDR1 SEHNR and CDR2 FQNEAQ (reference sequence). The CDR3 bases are TGTGCCAGCAGCTTAGTCGGCACAGCCAAGCATGGCTACACCTTC. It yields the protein CASSLVGTAKHGYTF.

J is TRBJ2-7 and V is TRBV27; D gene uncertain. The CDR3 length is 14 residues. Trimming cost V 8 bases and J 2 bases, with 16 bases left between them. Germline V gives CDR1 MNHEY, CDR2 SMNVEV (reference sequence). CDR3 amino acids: CASSPGGQAYEQYF. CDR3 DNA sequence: TGTGCCAGCTCGCCCGGCGGCCAAGCCTACGAGCAGTACTTC.